This record covers a single TCR beta chain. What it recognizes is unknown. Several immunoSEQ 96-well plates shared each subset's DNA, each plate a replicate. Replicate sorted-subset PCRs were loaded with around 210 ng DNA, tens of thousands of T cell genomes. The method was immunoSEQ multiplex PCR; TCRdb's version includes in-frame clones alone and lacks a portion of them. The sample lists 950,000 to 1,100,000 clones; approximately 78% were seen once. This entry is derived from a study of shared clonotypes between healthy human individuals. Overall study results and limits: With several donors compared, 4.5% to 6.5% of naive CD4 clonotypes were shared.

The CDR3 covers 15 residues. Looked up from germline, CDR1 is SGHRS and CDR2 is YFSETQ. V lost 0 bases to trimming and J lost 7 bases, with 16 bases between them. Every one of the donors was a Caucasian adult that lived in Nashville, Tennessee. What was sequenced was memory CD4+ T cells from PBMCs. Specified subset: CD45RA-negative fraction. The receptor comes from a man younger than 35 in good health. Some clones in this sample may be carry-over from other donors' samples. The chain has TRBV5-1 and TRBJ1-2, with TRBD1 as a possible D gene (5 bases). CDR3 amino acids: CASSLERAGLGGYTF. CDR3 bases: TGCGCCAGCAGCTTGGAAAGGGCAGGGTTGGGTGGCTACACCTTC.